The 18 T cell receptor beta chains presented below share a single source sample, sequenced in a study of PD-1 blockade in classical Hodgkin lymphoma. The time point: cycle 4 day 1 (C4D1), after more than five weeks of nivolumab. The patients all showed relapse after autologous stem cell transplantation, while their brentuximab vedotin exposure varied. Method: immunoSEQ multiplex PCR; TCRdb's copy keeps in-frame clones and lacks some. The table shows tens of thousands of clones, with roughly two thirds occurring only once. Material: peripheral blood mononuclear cells (PBMCs), obtained before the fourth cycle of nivolumab. All receptors derive from a human donor with classical Hodgkin lymphoma.

The V call is TRBV6-5, the J call TRBJ2-6; D is ambiguous. The CDR3 extends over 15 amino acids. Germline lookup yields CDR1 MNHEY and CDR2 SVGAGI. The V and J ends lost 6 bases and 0 bases respectively, with 9 bases between them. The CDR3 DNA follows: TGTGCCAGCAGGGATAGAAGCTCTGGGGCCAACGTCCTGACTTTC. Translated: CASRDRSSGANVLTF.

This clone was counted only a few times. The rearrangement uses TRBV4-3 and TRBJ1-5; D call uncertain. This CDR3 is built from 13 residues. Germline V gene lookup returns CDR1 LGHNA and CDR2 YSLEER. Trimming removed 1 base at V and 2 bases at J, with 3 bases between. The DNA of the CDR3 is TGCGCCAGCAGCCAAGGGCGCAATCAGCCCCAGCATTTT. The encoded protein is CASSQGRNQPQHF.

This chain connects TRBV30 to TRBJ2-3; D is unresolved. This CDR3 contains 13 residues. Germline CDR1 reads GTSNPN; CDR2 reads SVGIG (reference sequence). The V and J ends lost 4 bases and 2 bases respectively, with 10 bases between them. The DNA for the CDR3 is TGTGCCTGGACACCCGGAGTCACAGATACGCAGTATTTT. Its translation is CAWTPGVTDTQYF.

V is TRBV6-5 and J is TRBJ1-5; a possible D gene is TRBD1 (5 bases). Germline CDR1 is MNHEY and CDR2 is SVGAGI. The CDR3 is 14 amino acids. Trimming took 8 bases from V and 7 from J, leaving 18 bases between them. CDR3 protein: CASAATVGGQPQHF. DNA of the CDR3: TGTGCCAGCGCGGCCACAGTGGGGGGACAGCCCCAGCATTTT.

This rearrangement joins TRBV4-3 to TRBJ2-1; no reliable D call. Germline CDR1 is LGHNA and CDR2 is YSLEER. The CDR3 is 13 amino acids. V gave up 4 bases and J gave up 6 bases, with 10 bases separating them. CDR3 sequence reads: CASSLDWGNEQFF. The CDR3, as DNA: TGCGCCAGCAGCCTAGACTGGGGCAATGAGCAGTTCTTC.

The rearrangement joins TRBV5-4 to TRBJ1-6; TRBD1 matches 9 bases. Unmatched junction bases numbered 6, after V lost 2 bases and J lost 9 bases. Germline-derived CDR1 and CDR2 are SGHNT and YYREEE (reference sequence). The CDR3 is 15 amino acids. Here the CDR3 DNA reads TGTGCCAGCAGCTTACAGGGGGCAGCTACTTCACCCCTCCACTTT. It codes for CASSLQGAATSPLHF.

The chain couples TRBV2 to TRBJ2-1, with D possibly being TRBD1 or TRBD2 (6 bases each). This CDR3 has 20 residues. Germline loops: CDR1 SNHLY, CDR2 FYNNEI. Deletions cut 6 bases from V and 0 bases from J, with 27 bases between. CDR3 loop: CASRVTGRISGHSSYNEQFF. DNA of the CDR3: TGTGCCAGCAGGGTTACAGGGCGAATTAGCGGTCACAGCTCCTACAATGAGCAGTTCTTC.

This rearrangement joins TRBV18 to TRBJ1-3; TRBD1 aligns across 8 bases. CDR3 length: 15 residues. The ends lost 3 bases at V and 3 bases at J; junction bases unmatched: 4. Germline CDR1 is KGHSH and CDR2 is LQKENI. This CDR3 is CASSPSRGHGNTIYF. CDR3 bases: TGTGCCAGCTCACCGAGCAGGGGGCATGGAAACACCATATATTTT.

This clone was seen once. V and J are TRBV30 and TRBJ2-2; D is possibly TRBD1 or TRBD2 (6 bases each). V was pared by 0 bases and J by 8 bases, with 10 bases between. The CDR3 runs 13 residues. Per germline, CDR1 GTSNPN and CDR2 SVGIG (reference sequence). DNA of the CDR3: TGTGCCTGGAGTGTAGGGGGGAAAGGGGAGCTGTTTTTT. It yields the protein CAWSVGGKGELFF.

DNA of the CDR3: TGCGCCAGCGGCCGGGACACACTCCAAGAGACCCAGTACTTC. The encoded protein is CASGRDTLQETQYF. The gene calls are TRBV5-1 and TRBJ2-5, with a weak D call TRBD1 (6 bases). Germline CDR1 SGHRS, CDR2 YFSETQ. V lost 7 bases, J lost 1 base, and 14 bases lay in between. The CDR3 extends over 14 amino acids. Based on the CDR3 plus reference TRBV5-1 and TRBJ2-5, the full variable domain is KAGVTQTPRYLIKTRGQQVTLSCSPISGHRSVSWYQQTPGQGLQFLFEYFSETQRNKGNFPGRFSGRQFSNSRSEMNVSTLELGDSALYLCASGRDTLQETQYFGPGTRLLVL.

This chain links TRBV19 with TRBJ2-6; D not resolved. Germline-derived CDR1 and CDR2 are LNHDA and SQIVND (reference sequence). Deletions cut 7 bases from V and 0 bases from J, with 7 bases between. CDR3 length: 14 residues. Here the CDR3 reads CASTDPSGANVLTF. Here the CDR3 DNA reads TGTGCCAGTACTGATCCCTCTGGGGCCAACGTCCTGACTTTC.

The chain links TRBV5-4 to TRBJ2-2, with 9 bases identical to TRBD2. V trimming: 4 bases; J trimming: 3 bases; junction bases outside the gene matches: 7. The CDR3 is 16 amino acids. Germline assignment: CDR1 SGHNT and CDR2 YYREEE (reference sequence). The CDR3 reads CASSPRLAADTGELFF. The CDR3 DNA sequence: TGTGCCAGCAGCCCCCGACTAGCGGCAGACACCGGGGAGCTGTTTTTT.

J is TRBJ1-6 and V is TRBV7-9; a weak D match, TRBD1 (5 bases). The ends were cut back, 11 bases at V and 7 bases at J, with 15 bases in the middle. The CDR3 has 13 amino acids. CDR1 is SEHNR and CDR2 is FQNEAQ in the germline V gene (reference sequence). The CDR3 DNA sequence: TGTGCCTTAGGTGGGGGGACCAATTCACCCCTCCACTTT. Its translation: CALGGGTNSPLHF.

The V call is TRBV5-4, the J call TRBJ1-1; 10 positions agree with TRBD1. The CDR3 contains 16 residues. Trimming at V came to 5 bases and at J to 0 bases, leaving 7 bases not matched to a gene. Germline V gene lookup returns CDR1 SGHNT and CDR2 YYREEE (reference sequence). The CDR3 is CASSTGTGALNTEAFF. The CDR3 DNA sequence: TGTGCCAGCAGTACCGGGACAGGGGCTTTGAACACTGAAGCTTTCTTT. Combining the CDR3 with reference TRBV5-4 and TRBJ1-1 gives the whole variable domain ETGVTQSPTHLIKTRGQQVTLRCSSQSGHNTVSWYQQALGQGPQFIFQYYREEENGRGNFPPRFSGLQFPNYSSELNVNALELDDSALYLCASSTGTGALNTEAFFGQGTRLTVV.

The gene calls are TRBV9 and TRBJ2-3, with D tentatively TRBD2 (6 bases). Germline loops: CDR1 SGDLS, CDR2 YYNGEE. This CDR3 contains 16 residues. V was clipped by 0 bases and J by 3 bases, with 14 bases between them. CDR3 amino acids: CASSVGVSGGTDTQYF. CDR3 nucleotides: TGTGCCAGCAGCGTAGGTGTTAGCGGCGGGACAGATACGCAGTATTTT.

This chain joins TRBV27 and TRBJ2-7; either TRBD1 or TRBD2 may supply D (7 bases each). The V gene lost 8 bases and the J gene lost 3 bases, with 20 bases spanning the gap. CDR3 length: 15 amino acids. CDR1 and CDR2 (germline): MNHEY, SMNVEV (reference sequence). CDR3: CASGGEAGQLYEQYF. CDR3 nucleotides: TGTGCCAGCGGGGGGGAAGCGGGACAGCTCTACGAGCAGTACTTC.

V and J are TRBV28 and TRBJ2-7; TRBD1 aligns across 12 bases. V lost 7 bases and J lost 4; bases outside the gene matches: 8. Germline assignment: CDR1 MDHEN and CDR2 SYDVKM. The CDR3 contains 15 residues. CDR3 sequence: CASIRGTGGAYEQYF. CDR3 nucleotide sequence: TGTGCCAGCATCCGCGGGACAGGGGGCGCGTACGAGCAGTACTTC.

The V and J genes are TRBV7-2 and TRBJ2-7; 10 bases fit TRBD2. The ends lost 2 bases at V and 4 bases at J; junction bases unmatched: 14. CDR1 and CDR2 (germline): SGHTA, FQGNSA. The CDR3 length is 18 residues. The CDR3 loop reads CASSLYGIAGGLRYEQYF. The CDR3, as DNA: TGTGCCAGCAGCTTATATGGGATAGCGGGAGGCCTTCGGTACGAGCAGTACTTC.